Below are 30 T cell receptor beta chains sequenced from a single sample in a study of blood T cell repertoires in COVID-19. Profiling relied on immunoSEQ multiplex PCR, and the TCRdb table lists in-frame clones only, not all of them. Here the sample spans about 270,000 clones, less than 90% being singletons. Sequencing used PBMCs or T cells enriched from blood (not recorded which). These receptors originate from a woman between 45 and 60 years old who had recovered from COVID-19.

V is TRBV28 and J is TRBJ1-1; TRBD1 agrees at 7 bases. The CDR3 loop spans 16 amino acids. In germline, CDR1 is MDHEN, CDR2 SYDVKM. V shed 0 bases, J shed 0 bases, and the junction held 4 bases outside the gene matches. The CDR3 DNA reads TGTGCCAGCAGTTTATGGGACAGGACCATGAACACTGAAGCTTTCTTT. Translated, it gives CASSLWDRTMNTEAFF. Looking up the rest from reference TRBV28 and TRBJ1-1 gives the full variable domain: DVKVTQSSRYLVKRTGEKVFLECVQDMDHENMFWYRQDPGLGLRLIYFSYDVKMKEKGDIPEGYSVSREKKERFSLILESASTNQTSMYLCASSLWDRTMNTEAFFGQGTRLTVV.

The chain recombines TRBV28 with TRBJ1-1; 8 nucleotides align to TRBD1. With V trimmed by 5 bases and J by 3 bases, 5 bases remained unmatched. The CDR3 consists of 14 residues. Germline CDR1 MDHEN, CDR2 SYDVKM. CDR3 amino acids: CASSPGDRYTEAFF. In DNA, the CDR3 is TGTGCCAGCAGTCCAGGGGACAGGTACACTGAAGCTTTCTTT.

The chain employs TRBV11-2 and TRBJ1-1, with TRBD1 as a possible D gene (6 bases). The CDR3 sequence is 14 residues long. Germline V CDR1 and CDR2: SGHAT, FQNNGV. The V end was cut by 5 bases, the J end by 5 bases, with 15 bases between. CDR3 DNA: TGTGCCAGCAGCCTCCAGGGGCAGCGGACTGAAGCTTTCTTT. The encoded protein is CASSLQGQRTEAFF.

The gene calls are TRBV18 and TRBJ1-1; 8 bases match TRBD1. The V segment lost 1 base and the J segment 5 bases; nucleotides outside the gene matches: 9. Germline lookup yields CDR1 KGHSH and CDR2 LQKENI. This CDR3 spans 16 amino acids. The CDR3 protein is CASSPRGTGHGTEAFF. The CDR3 region has the DNA TGTGCCAGCTCACCACGCGGGACAGGCCATGGTACTGAAGCTTTCTTT.

This chain uses TRBV10-2 with TRBJ2-7; D possibly corresponds to TRBD1 (5 bases). The CDR3 is 12 residues long. The germline V and J ends were trimmed by 5 bases and 3 bases, with 8 bases remaining between them. The germline V gene encodes CDR1 WSHSY and CDR2 SAAADI. This CDR3 is CASSQQGYEQYF. CDR3 nucleotide sequence: TGCGCCAGCAGTCAGCAGGGCTACGAGCAGTACTTC.

This rearrangement joins TRBV7-2 to TRBJ2-7; 7 bases line up with TRBD2. The trim removed 1 base at V and 7 bases at J, leaving 13 bases unmatched. CDR3 length equals 16 residues. Germline values: CDR1 SGHTA, CDR2 FQGNSA. This CDR3 reads CASSLGPAGSTLEQYF. In DNA, the CDR3 is TGTGCCAGCAGCTTAGGCCCAGCGGGATCTACGTTAGAGCAGTACTTC.

This chain joins TRBV7-2 and TRBJ2-7, with 7 positions matching TRBD1. With V trimmed by 3 bases and J by 0 bases, 8 bases remained unmatched. Germline lookup yields CDR1 SGHTA and CDR2 FQGNSA. The length of the CDR3 is 16 residues. This chain's CDR3 is CASSLSTGVRSYEQYF. The CDR3 region has the DNA TGTGCCAGCAGCTTGTCTACAGGGGTGCGCTCCTACGAGCAGTACTTC.

The gene calls are TRBV6-2 or TRBV6-3 and TRBJ1-1; D unclear. The germline V and J ends were trimmed by 0 bases and 4 bases, with 12 bases remaining between them. CDR1 and CDR2 from the germline V gene are MNHEY and SVGEGT. This CDR3 contains 15 residues. The CDR3 coding sequence is TGTGCCAGCAGTTACTCGGCTACCGGGAGCACTGAAGCTTTCTTT. Protein: CASSYSATGSTEAFF.

J is TRBJ2-3 and V is TRBV13; 7 nucleotides match TRBD2. Germline V gene sequence: CDR1 PRHDT, CDR2 FYEKMQ (reference sequence). The trim removed 4 bases at V and 2 bases at J, leaving 12 bases unmatched. There are 17 residues in the CDR3. CDR3 in amino acids: CASSSIAGTPSTDTQYF. The CDR3, as DNA: TGTGCCAGCAGCTCAATAGCGGGTACCCCCTCCACAGATACGCAGTATTTT.

DNA of the CDR3: TGTGCCACCAGCAGAGGGAAGGACAGTAGCAATCAGCCCCAGCATTTT. This translates into CATSRGKDSSNQPQHF. This chain connects TRBV15 to TRBJ1-5, with a weak D call TRBD1 (6 bases). Germline V gives CDR1 LNHNV, CDR2 YYDKDF (reference sequence). V was clipped by 1 base and J by 0 bases, with 10 bases between them. This CDR3 has 16 amino acids.

The chain has TRBV5-1 and TRBJ1-1; tentative D call: TRBD1 (6 bases). V was cut by 6 bases and J by 5 bases, with 17 bases left in between. The CDR3 is 14 amino acids. Looked up from germline, CDR1 is SGHRS and CDR2 is YFSETQ. CDR3 sequence reads: CASTPGGKETEAFF. CDR3 nucleotide sequence: TGCGCCAGCACTCCGGGGGGCAAGGAAACTGAAGCTTTCTTT. The complete variable domain, with remaining parts taken from reference TRBV5-1 and TRBJ1-1, reads KAGVTQTPRYLIKTRGQQVTLSCSPISGHRSVSWYQQTPGQGLQFLFEYFSETQRNKGNFPGRFSGRQFSNSRSEMNVSTLELGDSALYLCASTPGGKETEAFFGQGTRLTVV.

The chain combines TRBV27 with TRBJ1-5, with a possible D match to TRBD1 (5 bases). Germline values: CDR1 MNHEY, CDR2 SMNVEV (reference sequence). Trimming left V 5 bases short and J 11 bases short, with 10 bases between. The length of the CDR3 is 11 residues. In nucleotides, the CDR3 is TGTGCCAGCAGTCACCAGGGTACCCAGCATTTT. It specifies CASSHQGTQHF.

This chain joins TRBV28 and TRBJ1-2; D unresolved. V dropped 2 bases and J dropped 4 bases, with 14 bases sitting between them. Germline CDR1 and CDR2: MDHEN and SYDVKM. The CDR3 covers 15 residues. The CDR3 DNA sequence: TGTGCCAGCAGTTTAGGGGTCAACCGGGGCTATGGCTACACCTTC. This encodes CASSLGVNRGYGYTF.

The chain has TRBV7-2 and TRBJ2-7, with TRBD1 matching over 7 bases. CDR1 is SGHTA and CDR2 is FQGNSA in the germline V gene. The CDR3 consists of 14 residues. V was pared by 1 base and J by 3 bases, with 3 bases of the junction left unmatched. The CDR3 DNA is TGTGCCAGCAGCTTAGTGGGACAGCACTACGAGCAGTACTTC. This translates into CASSLVGQHYEQYF. Using reference TRBV7-2 and TRBJ2-7 for the parts outside the CDR3, the full variable domain is GAGVSQSPSNKVTEKGKDVELRCDPISGHTALYWYRQSLGQGLEFLIYFQGNSAPDKSGLPSDRFSAERTGGSVSTLTIQRTQQEDSAVYLCASSLVGQHYEQYFGPGTRLTVT.

This CDR3 reads CASSPGQDNSPLHF. The CDR3 nucleotides read TGTGCCAGCTCCCCAGGACAGGATAATTCACCCCTCCACTTT. This chain uses TRBV18 with TRBJ1-6; 7 nucleotides match TRBD1. The junction had 4 bases not matched to a gene; V was cut back by 6 bases and J by 5 bases. Germline V CDR1 and CDR2: KGHSH, LQKENI. The CDR3 sequence is 14 residues long.

The CDR3 here is CASSQPRTSGRFSGNEQFF. CDR3 DNA sequence: TGCGCCAGCAGCCAACCTCGGACTAGCGGGAGGTTCTCCGGCAATGAGCAGTTCTTC. The genes are TRBV4-3 and TRBJ2-1; 14 nucleotides align to TRBD2. The ends lost 2 bases at V and 6 bases at J; junction bases unmatched: 12. CDR1 is LGHNA, CDR2 YSLEER, per germline. This CDR3 spans 19 amino acids.

The CDR3 DNA reads TGTGCCAGCAGTTCACAGGGCCCGGATCAGCCCCAGCATTTT. Translating gives CASSSQGPDQPQHF. The chain is built from TRBV7-9 and TRBJ1-5, with D possibly TRBD1 on 6 matching bases. This CDR3 comprises 14 residues. V was trimmed by 6 bases and J by 5 bases, leaving 14 bases between them. Germline V lookup: CDR1 SEHNR, CDR2 FQNEAQ (reference sequence). Together with reference TRBV7-9 and TRBJ1-5, the CDR3 gives the full variable domain: DTGVSQNPRHKITKRGQNVTFRCDPISEHNRLYWYRQTLGQGPEFLTYFQNEAQLEKSRLLSDRFSAERPKGSFSTLEIQRTEQGDSAMYLCASSSQGPDQPQHFGDGTRLSIL.

The V call is TRBV9, the J call TRBJ1-4; tentative D call: TRBD1 (6 bases). V lost 4 bases, J lost 5 bases, and 12 bases lay in between. This CDR3 has 14 residues. CDR1 and CDR2 (germline): SGDLS, YYNGEE. The CDR3 sequence is CASSQDSTNEKLFF. The CDR3 DNA sequence: TGTGCCAGCAGCCAGGACAGCACGAATGAAAAACTGTTTTTT.

This CDR3 reads CSVGQGGAEKLFF. The CDR3 coding sequence is TGCAGCGTAGGCCAGGGGGGAGCAGAAAAACTGTTTTTT. This chain joins TRBV29-1 and TRBJ1-4, with 7 nucleotides matching TRBD1. V shed 6 bases and J 8 bases; nucleotides not matched to a gene: 9. The CDR3 runs to 13 residues. CDR1 is SQVTM, CDR2 ANQGSEA, per germline.

This clone was counted a few times. The chain's CDR3 is CASSSGLGRGTQYF. As DNA, the CDR3 is TGTGCCAGCAGCTCCGGACTAGGTCGGGGGACCCAGTACTTC. The gene calls are TRBV7-9 and TRBJ2-5; 7 bases agree with TRBD2. The CDR3 is 14 residues long. CDR1 SEHNR and CDR2 FQNEAQ come from the germline V gene (reference sequence). Losses at the gene ends were 4 bases for V and 7 bases for J; bases not matched to a gene: 9.

The chain has TRBV28 and TRBJ1-4, with 7 bases fitting TRBD1. The junction had 11 bases not matched to a gene; V was cut back by 4 bases and J by 3 bases. This CDR3 has 17 residues. Germline V gene data show CDR1 as MDHEN and CDR2 as SYDVKM. CDR3 residues: CASSSTGTAASNEKLFF. The CDR3, as DNA: TGTGCCAGCAGTTCTACCGGGACAGCTGCTTCTAATGAAAAACTGTTTTTT.

The V gene is TRBV7-2, the J gene TRBJ2-2; D is possibly TRBD2 (5 bases). Trimming took off 3 bases at V and 5 bases at J, with 13 bases between the two ends. The CDR3 sequence is 15 residues long. Looked up from germline, CDR1 is SGHTA and CDR2 is FQGNSA. This CDR3 reads CASSLRAERTGELFF. The CDR3 nucleotides are TGTGCCAGCAGCTTGAGGGCCGAGCGGACCGGGGAGCTGTTTTTT.

Only one count was recorded for this clone. The chain recombines TRBV24-1 with TRBJ2-2; 11 bases match TRBD1. The CDR3 covers 16 residues. Trimming cost V 3 bases and J 5 bases; bases outside gene matches: 4. Germline CDR1 reads KGHDR; CDR2 reads SFDVKD. This CDR3 reads CATSDPGQGDTGELFF. CDR3 DNA sequence: TGTGCCACCAGTGATCCGGGACAGGGGGATACCGGGGAGCTGTTTTTT.

The chain links TRBV6-5 to TRBJ1-4, with D tentatively TRBD1 (6 bases). Germline V gene lookup returns CDR1 MNHEY and CDR2 SVGAGI. The CDR3 consists of 14 residues. Trimming cost V 6 bases and J 3 bases, with 11 bases left between them. CDR3 sequence (DNA): TGTGCCAGCAGGCTGGACAGTTCTAATGAAAAACTGTTTTTT. This sequence encodes CASRLDSSNEKLFF.

The CDR3 reads CASRDRTGWQETQYF. DNA for the CDR3: TGTGCCAGCAGGGATAGGACAGGGTGGCAAGAGACCCAGTACTTC. This chain links TRBV2 with TRBJ2-5; TRBD1 matches at 8 bases. The V gene's germline CDR1 is SNHLY and CDR2 FYNNEI. The CDR3 is 15 amino acids. V lost 6 bases and J lost 2; bases outside the gene matches: 8.

The rearrangement links TRBV2 to TRBJ2-2, with D hard to call. This CDR3 comprises 14 residues. The germline V gene has CDR1 SNHLY and CDR2 FYNNEI. Trimming cost V 7 bases and J 5 bases, with 14 bases left between them. The CDR3 region has the DNA TGTGCCAGCAAACCCGAAACTGAAACCGGGGAGCTGTTTTTT. Its translation: CASKPETETGELFF.

This chain links TRBV4-3 with TRBJ2-7; D remains ambiguous. CDR3 size: 16 residues. CDR1 is LGHNA and CDR2 is YSLEER in the germline V gene. Trimming shortened V by 0 bases and J by 0 bases, and 12 bases separated the two germline ends. CDR3 coding DNA: TGCGCCAGCAGCCAAGATGGCGTATCGGGCTCCTACGAGCAGTACTTC. Translation: CASSQDGVSGSYEQYF.

The chain is built from TRBV2 and TRBJ2-2; TRBD2 might be the D (6 bases). CDR1 is SNHLY, CDR2 FYNNEI, per germline. Trimming pared 6 bases from V and 3 bases from J, leaving 8 bases between. CDR3 length: 13 residues. CDR3 loop: CASREGYTGELFF. CDR3 sequence (DNA): TGTGCCAGCAGGGAGGGATACACCGGGGAGCTGTTTTTT.

The CDR3 sequence: CASSEPGLAGVPDTQYF. The CDR3 region has the DNA TGCGCCAGCAGTGAGCCGGGACTAGCGGGAGTTCCAGATACGCAGTATTTT. The chain has TRBV10-2 and TRBJ2-3; TRBD2 matches at 14 bases. The CDR3 totals 17 residues. Germline V gene sequence: CDR1 WSHSY, CDR2 SAAADI. J gave up 4 bases and V 2 bases, and 5 bases lay outside the gene matches.

This clone was recorded many times. The rearrangement uses TRBV4-1 and TRBJ2-4, with 11 positions matching TRBD1. Germline CDR1 and CDR2: MGHRA and YSYEKL. The CDR3 runs 15 residues. The ends lost 3 bases at V and 6 bases at J; junction bases unmatched: 4. Here the CDR3 DNA reads TGCGCCAGCAGCCACGCGGGACAGGGGGGAAACATTCAGTACTTC. Its protein is CASSHAGQGGNIQYF.